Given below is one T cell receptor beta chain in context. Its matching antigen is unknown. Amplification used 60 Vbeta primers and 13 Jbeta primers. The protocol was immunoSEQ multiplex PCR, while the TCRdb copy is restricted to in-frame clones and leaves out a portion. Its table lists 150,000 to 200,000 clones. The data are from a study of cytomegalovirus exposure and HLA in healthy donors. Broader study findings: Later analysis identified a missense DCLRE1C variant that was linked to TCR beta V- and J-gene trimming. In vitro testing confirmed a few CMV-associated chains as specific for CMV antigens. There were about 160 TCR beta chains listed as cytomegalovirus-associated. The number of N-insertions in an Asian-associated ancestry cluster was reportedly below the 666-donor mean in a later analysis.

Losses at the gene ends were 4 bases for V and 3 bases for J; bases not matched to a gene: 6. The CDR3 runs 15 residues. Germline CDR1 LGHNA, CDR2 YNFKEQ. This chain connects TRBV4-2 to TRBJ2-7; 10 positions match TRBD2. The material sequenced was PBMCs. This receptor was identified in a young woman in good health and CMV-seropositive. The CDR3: CASSRGTSVGYEQYF. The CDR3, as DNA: TGTGCCAGCAGCCGCGGGACTAGCGTTGGCTACGAGCAGTACTTC.